This TCR beta chain originates from a study of blood T cell repertoires in COVID-19. Study-wide context: T cells, B-cell-depleted T cells, or PBMCs provided the cDNA or gDNA that served as material.

This table comes from immunoSEQ multiplex PCR, and its TCRdb copy is limited to in-frame clones, with some not included. The sample has over 350,000 clones, 70% to 90% seen once. From germline, CDR1 is GTSNPN and CDR2 SVGIG (reference sequence). Trimming stripped 5 bases from V and 1 base from J, with 12 bases between. The CDR3 runs to 13 residues. This clonotype was sampled from a woman aged 25 to 39 with active or convalescent COVID-19. J is TRBJ2-7 and V is TRBV30, with TRBD2 as a possible D gene (6 bases). Material for sequencing was peripheral blood. This CDR3 reads CAWAHGRSYEQYF. The CDR3 DNA reads TGTGCCTGGGCCCACGGGAGATCCTACGAGCAGTACTTC.